The 26 T cell receptor beta chains below were found in one sample sequenced in a study of cytomegalovirus exposure and HLA in healthy donors. PCR employed 60 Vbeta and 13 Jbeta primers. Only in-frame clones appear in the TCRdb table, and some are missing; sequencing was by immunoSEQ multiplex PCR. This sample yields some 170,000 clones, of which 60% to 80% are seen a single time; roughly 9.7% belongs to the top ten. The sample was PBMCs. Receptors originate from a man aged 18 to 30 in good health and CMV-seropositive.

V usage is TRBV4-3 and J usage is TRBJ1-1, with D unresolved. CDR3 length: 13 amino acids. Germline V CDR1 and CDR2: LGHNA, YSLEER. V shed 0 bases and J shed 3 bases, with 5 bases lying between them. The CDR3 loop reads CASSQDFYTEAFF. The CDR3 DNA sequence: TGCGCCAGCAGCCAAGATTTCTACACTGAAGCTTTCTTT.

This clone was recorded once. The chain links TRBV29-1 to TRBJ1-3, with D unresolved. The CDR3 extends over 13 amino acids. CDR1 and CDR2 from the germline V gene are SQVTM and ANQGSEA. Trimming removed 2 bases at V and 0 bases at J, with 5 bases between. CDR3 amino acids: CSVEQVSGNTIYF. CDR3 nucleotide sequence: TGCAGCGTTGAACAGGTCTCTGGAAACACCATATATTTT.

V usage is TRBV27 and J usage is TRBJ1-1; D is perhaps TRBD1 (5 bases). The germline CDR1 and CDR2 sequences are MNHEY and SMNVEV (reference sequence). The CDR3 is 15 amino acids. V was pared by 3 bases and J by 0 bases, with 11 bases between. The CDR3, as DNA: TGTGCCAGCAGTTTGATGCGGGGACTGAACACTGAAGCTTTCTTT. Translation gives CASSLMRGLNTEAFF.

The V and J genes are TRBV5-4 and TRBJ1-3; maybe TRBD1 (5 bases). The germline V and J ends were trimmed by 5 bases and 2 bases, with 11 bases remaining between them. Germline values: CDR1 SGHNT, CDR2 YYREEE (reference sequence). The CDR3 extends over 14 amino acids. The CDR3 is CASRQDPTGNTIYF. CDR3 DNA: TGTGCCAGCAGACAGGACCCAACTGGAAACACCATATATTTT. The entire variable domain, with the rest obtained from reference TRBV5-4 and TRBJ1-3, is as follows: ETGVTQSPTHLIKTRGQQVTLRCSSQSGHNTVSWYQQALGQGPQFIFQYYREEENGRGNFPPRFSGLQFPNYSSELNVNALELDDSALYLCASRQDPTGNTIYFGEGSWLTVV.

V and J are TRBV7-6 and TRBJ2-1; D is possibly TRBD2 (5 bases). V was trimmed by 1 base and J by 10 bases, leaving 11 bases between them. This CDR3 spans 13 amino acids. Germline V gives CDR1 SGHVS, CDR2 FNYEAQ. The CDR3 protein is CASSLEQRREQFF. DNA for the CDR3: TGTGCCAGCAGCTTAGAACAGCGGAGGGAGCAGTTCTTC.

This clone was detected only once. The chain couples TRBV11-1 to TRBJ2-1; TRBD2 matches at 10 bases. The CDR3 contains 15 residues. CDR1 is SGHAT, CDR2 FQDESV, per germline (reference sequence). V shed 5 bases and J 8 bases; nucleotides not matched to a gene: 9. The CDR3 region has the DNA TGTGCCAGCAGCATTACTAGCGGGAAGGTGTATGAGCAGTTCTTC. Protein: CASSITSGKVYEQFF.

Concerning this clone: One junction end does not reproduce the germline sequence, and a read error may be involved. The rearrangement links TRBV7-8 to TRBJ2-4; 12 positions match TRBD1. Germline CDR1 is SGHVS and CDR2 is FQNEAQ. This CDR3 region has 16 residues. The CDR3: CASSFNWDRGHNSQYF. As DNA, the CDR3 is TGTGCCAGCAGCTTTAATTGGGACAGGGGGCACAACAGTCAGTACTTC.

The V gene is TRBV6-6, the J gene TRBJ1-1; TRBD1 matches 9 bases. J gave up 3 bases and V 6 bases, and 11 bases lay outside the gene matches. Germline values: CDR1 MNHNY, CDR2 SVGAGI (reference sequence). The CDR3 spans 16 residues. DNA for the CDR3: TGTGCCAGCAGGTCGACAGGGGGAGCAGGGGACACTGAAGCTTTCTTT. As protein: CASRSTGGAGDTEAFF.

The rearrangement links TRBV27 to TRBJ2-7; 8 nucleotides match TRBD2. In germline, CDR1 is MNHEY, CDR2 SMNVEV (reference sequence). The V gene end was trimmed by 0 bases and the J gene end by 3 bases; junction bases not matched to a gene: 7. This CDR3 has 16 amino acids. CDR3 nucleotide sequence: TGTGCCAGCAGTTTATCAGGACCGGGACTAGTCTACGAGCAGTACTTC. It codes for CASSLSGPGLVYEQYF.

The genes are TRBV13 and TRBJ2-1; TRBD2 is a possible D gene (6 bases). The CDR3 spans 15 residues. Per germline, CDR1 PRHDT and CDR2 FYEKMQ (reference sequence). Trimming stripped 5 bases from V and 10 bases from J, with 21 bases between. The CDR3 region is CASSPPGLSKGEQFF. CDR3 DNA sequence: TGTGCCAGCAGCCCGCCGGGACTGAGTAAAGGGGAGCAGTTCTTC. The entire variable domain, with the rest obtained from reference TRBV13 and TRBJ2-1, is as follows: AAGVIQSPRHLIKEKRETATLKCYPIPRHDTVYWYQQGPGQDPQFLISFYEKMQSDKGSIPDRFSAQQFSDYHSELNMSSLELGDSALYFCASSPPGLSKGEQFFGPGTRLTVL.

V gene TRBV9 combines with J gene TRBJ1-5; 7 bases are shared with TRBD1. Looked up from germline, CDR1 is SGDLS and CDR2 is YYNGEE. This CDR3 spans 14 amino acids. The J segment lost 4 bases and the V segment lost 4 bases, leaving 5 bases of the junction unmatched. DNA of the CDR3: TGTGCCAGCAGCCCCGGGGACAGAAATCAGCCCCAGCATTTT. Its protein product is CASSPGDRNQPQHF.

The rearrangement links TRBV7-9 to TRBJ2-3, with D perhaps TRBD2 (6 bases). There are 15 residues in the CDR3. Germline CDR1 is SEHNR and CDR2 is FQNEAQ (reference sequence). Trimming took off 5 bases at V and 4 bases at J, with 16 bases between the two ends. The CDR3 DNA follows: TGTGCCAGCAGCGTAGAGGCCCGGAGGGCAGATACGCAGTATTTT. Encoded protein: CASSVEARRADTQYF.

This sequence joins TRBV9 and TRBJ1-6; D is ambiguous. Trimming removed 3 bases from V and 0 bases from J, with 7 bases in between. The CDR3 is 15 amino acids. From germline, CDR1 is SGDLS and CDR2 YYNGEE. CDR3 coding DNA: TGTGCCAGCAGCGGTCCCAGCTCCTATAATTCACCCCTCCACTTT. Encoded protein: CASSGPSSYNSPLHF.

There are a few counts of this clone. The chain joins TRBV13 to TRBJ2-7, with D unclear. This CDR3 region has 12 residues. V lost 2 bases, J lost 6 bases, and 8 bases lay in between. Germline CDR1 and CDR2: PRHDT and FYEKMQ (reference sequence). The CDR3 region has the DNA TGTGCCAGCAGCTTATGGCCGTCCGAGCAGTACTTC. The encoded protein is CASSLWPSEQYF.

The chain links TRBV10-3 to TRBJ2-2, with 7 positions matching TRBD1. V was pared by 7 bases and J by 4 bases, with 9 bases of the junction left unmatched. CDR1 and CDR2 from the germline V gene are ENHRY and SYGVKD. CDR3 length: 15 residues. This chain's CDR3 is CAITPGTDPTGELFF. The CDR3 DNA sequence: TGTGCCATCACCCCAGGGACAGACCCCACCGGGGAGCTGTTTTTT.

The rearrangement joins TRBV10-3 to TRBJ1-1; unclear D gene. V lost 6 bases to trimming and J lost 0 bases, with 8 bases between them. Germline V gene sequence: CDR1 ENHRY, CDR2 SYGVKD. This CDR3 is built from 13 residues. As DNA, the CDR3 is TGTGCCATCAGCCGGGTCGTGAACACTGAAGCTTTCTTT. Its protein product is CAISRVVNTEAFF.

The V call is TRBV5-6, the J call TRBJ1-3; D is perhaps TRBD1 (5 bases). The V and J ends lost 2 bases and 4 bases respectively, with 10 bases between them. The CDR3 is 14 residues long. Germline V CDR1 and CDR2: SGHDT, YYEEEE. Here the CDR3 reads CASSLPAGGNTIYF. CDR3 sequence (DNA): TGTGCCAGCAGCTTACCGGCAGGGGGAAACACCATATATTTT.

The rearrangement uses TRBV12-5 and TRBJ2-2, with 7 bases fitting TRBD1. Trimming removed 2 bases from V and 4 bases from J; junction bases left unmatched: 4. From germline, CDR1 is LGHNT and CDR2 FRNRAP. CDR3 size: 15 residues. The CDR3, as DNA: TGTGCTAGTGGTTTGCAGGGGGTAGGCACCGGGGAGCTGTTTTTT. Its protein product is CASGLQGVGTGELFF.

V is TRBV27 and J is TRBJ2-2; 7 bases are shared with TRBD2. The germline V gene encodes CDR1 MNHEY and CDR2 SMNVEV (reference sequence). The CDR3 spans 16 residues. V dropped 6 bases and J dropped 5; count of bases not matched to a gene: 12. This chain's CDR3 is CASRGGGGVGTGELFF. For the CDR3, the DNA is TGTGCCAGCAGGGGGGGTGGGGGGGTGGGGACCGGGGAGCTGTTTTTT.

The chain couples TRBV18 to TRBJ1-1, with a possible D match to TRBD1 (6 bases). The CDR3 contains 14 residues. The ends were cut back, 5 bases at V and 13 bases at J, with 23 bases in the middle. Germline CDR1 reads KGHSH; CDR2 reads LQKENI. CDR3 nucleotide sequence: TGTGCCAGCTCAGAGACACAGGGAACGGGGCTGGGTTTCTTT. Its translation is CASSETQGTGLGFF. Filled out from reference TRBV18 and TRBJ1-1, the complete variable domain reads NAGVMQNPRHLVRRRGQEARLRCSPMKGHSHVYWYRQLPEEGLKFMVYLQKENIIDESGMPKERFSAEFPKEGPSILRIQQVVRGDSAAYFCASSETQGTGLGFFGQGTRLTVV.

The J gene is TRBJ2-3, the V gene TRBV7-2, with D perhaps matching TRBD1 (5 bases). The V end lost 2 bases, the J end lost 1 base, and 13 bases lay between the germline ends. The CDR3 extends over 16 amino acids. Per germline, CDR1 SGHTA and CDR2 FQGNSA. In DNA, the CDR3 is TGTGCCAGCAGCTTAACAGGTGTGATCGGCACAGATACGCAGTATTTT. Translated, it gives CASSLTGVIGTDTQYF.

The rearrangement joins TRBV7-3 to TRBJ1-1, with 11 positions matching TRBD1. Germline V gives CDR1 SGHTA, CDR2 FQGTGA. J gave up 3 bases and V 5 bases, and 5 bases lay outside the gene matches. The CDR3 totals 15 residues. The CDR3 loop reads CASSPRDRGDTEAFF. The CDR3 DNA follows: TGTGCCAGCAGCCCCCGGGACAGGGGGGACACTGAAGCTTTCTTT.

This clone was seen only a few times. The chain links TRBV15 to TRBJ2-3; maybe TRBD2 (6 bases). CDR3 length equals 16 residues. Looked up from germline, CDR1 is LNHNV and CDR2 is YYDKDF (reference sequence). Trimming stripped 0 bases from V and 2 bases from J, with 12 bases between. For the CDR3, the DNA is TGTGCCACCAGCAGAGATCCGGGGGTGGCCACAGATACGCAGTATTTT. Translating it yields CATSRDPGVATDTQYF. The variable domain in full, with the rest retrieved from reference TRBV15 and TRBJ2-3, is DAMVIQNPRYQVTQFGKPVTLSCSQTLNHNVMYWYQQKSSQAPKLLFHYYDKDFNNEADTPDNFQSRRPNTSFCFLDIRSPGLGDTAMYLCATSRDPGVATDTQYFGPGTRLTVL.

This sequence joins TRBV5-4 and TRBJ2-2; TRBD1 agrees at 7 bases. The CDR3 has 14 residues. The V gene end was trimmed by 3 bases and the J gene end by 6 bases; junction bases not matched to a gene: 5. The germline V gene has CDR1 SGHNT and CDR2 YYREEE (reference sequence). DNA of the CDR3: TGTGCCAGCAGCTCTAAAACAGGGGCCGGGGAGCTGTTTTTT. This sequence encodes CASSSKTGAGELFF.

A remark on this clone: An end of the junction differs from the germline gene, which may be a read error. The genes are TRBV7-8 and TRBJ2-6, with D perhaps matching TRBD1 (5 bases). This CDR3 spans 15 amino acids. The germline V gene encodes CDR1 SGHVS and CDR2 FQNEAQ. The CDR3 loop reads CASSLEVSGANGLTF. The CDR3 DNA follows: TGTGCCAGCAGCTTGGAAGTCTCTGGGGCCAACGGCCTGACTTTC.

The sample holds a few counts of this clone. The J gene is TRBJ2-2, the V gene TRBV5-4, with a weak D call TRBD2 (7 bases). Germline values: CDR1 SGHNT, CDR2 YYREEE (reference sequence). Trimming removed 0 bases from V and 4 bases from J, with 16 bases in between. The CDR3 is 17 residues long. The CDR3 spells CASSLGSTGGLTGELFF. For the CDR3, the DNA is TGTGCCAGCAGCTTGGGGTCGACGGGGGGCCTCACCGGGGAGCTGTTTTTT.